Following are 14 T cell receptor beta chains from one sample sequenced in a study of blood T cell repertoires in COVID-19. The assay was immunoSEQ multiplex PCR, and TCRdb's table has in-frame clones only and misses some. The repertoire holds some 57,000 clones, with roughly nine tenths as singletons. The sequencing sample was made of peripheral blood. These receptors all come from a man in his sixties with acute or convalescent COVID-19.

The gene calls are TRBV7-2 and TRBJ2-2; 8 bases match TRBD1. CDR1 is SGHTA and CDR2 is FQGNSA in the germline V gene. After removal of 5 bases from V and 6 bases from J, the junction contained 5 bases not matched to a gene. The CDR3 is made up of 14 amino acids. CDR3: CASSTRTGSGELFF. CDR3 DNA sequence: TGTGCCAGCAGCACCAGGACAGGGTCCGGGGAGCTGTTTTTT.

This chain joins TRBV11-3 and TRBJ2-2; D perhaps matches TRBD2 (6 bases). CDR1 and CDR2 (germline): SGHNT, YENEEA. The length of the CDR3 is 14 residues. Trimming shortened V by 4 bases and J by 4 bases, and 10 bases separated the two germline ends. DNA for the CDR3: TGTGCCAGCAGCTGGACTACTCTCACCGGGGAGCTGTTTTTT. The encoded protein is CASSWTTLTGELFF.

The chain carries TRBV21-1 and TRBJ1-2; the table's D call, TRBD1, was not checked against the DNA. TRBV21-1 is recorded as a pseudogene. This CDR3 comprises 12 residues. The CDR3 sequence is CASTQGTTGYTF. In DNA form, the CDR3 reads TGTGCCAGCACCCAGGGGACCACGGGCTACACCTTC.

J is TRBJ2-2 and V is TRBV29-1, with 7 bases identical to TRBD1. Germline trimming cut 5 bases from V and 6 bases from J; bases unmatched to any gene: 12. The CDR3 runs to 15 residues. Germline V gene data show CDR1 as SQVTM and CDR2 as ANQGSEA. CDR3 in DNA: TGCAGCGTTCCAGGGGGATATGAACTCGCCGGGGAGCTGTTTTTT. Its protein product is CSVPGGYELAGELFF.

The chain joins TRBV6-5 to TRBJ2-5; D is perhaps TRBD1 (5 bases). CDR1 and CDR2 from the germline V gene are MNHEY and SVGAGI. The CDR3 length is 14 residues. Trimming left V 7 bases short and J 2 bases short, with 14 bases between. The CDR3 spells CASNSDPGQETQYF. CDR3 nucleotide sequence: TGTGCCAGCAATTCGGACCCAGGGCAAGAGACCCAGTACTTC.

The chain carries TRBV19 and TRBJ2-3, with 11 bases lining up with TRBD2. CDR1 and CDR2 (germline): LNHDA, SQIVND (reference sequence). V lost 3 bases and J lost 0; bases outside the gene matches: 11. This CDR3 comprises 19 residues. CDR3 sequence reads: CASSIRPLLAGASTDTQYF. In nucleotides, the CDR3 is TGTGCCAGTAGTATCCGCCCCTTACTAGCGGGGGCGAGCACAGATACGCAGTATTTT. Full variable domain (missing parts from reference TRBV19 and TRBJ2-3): DGGITQSPKYLFRKEGQNVTLSCEQNLNHDAMYWYRQDPGQGLRLIYYSQIVNDFQKGDIAEGYSVSREKKESFPLTVTSAQKNPTAFYLCASSIRPLLAGASTDTQYFGPGTRLTVL.

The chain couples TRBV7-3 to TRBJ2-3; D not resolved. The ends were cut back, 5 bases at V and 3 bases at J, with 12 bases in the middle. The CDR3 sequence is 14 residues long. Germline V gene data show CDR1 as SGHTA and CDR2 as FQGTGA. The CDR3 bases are TGTGCCAGCAGCCCCCTGAGAAAAACAGATACGCAGTATTTT. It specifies CASSPLRKTDTQYF.

In nucleotides, the CDR3 is TGTGCCAGCAGCTTATTCAGGGGCCAGGGCGGGGAGCTGTTTTTT. Amino acids: CASSLFRGQGGELFF. This chain uses TRBV11-1 with TRBJ2-2, with D maybe TRBD1 (6 bases). Germline CDR1 is SGHAT and CDR2 is FQDESV (reference sequence). CDR3 length: 15 residues. V was trimmed by 2 bases and J by 7 bases, leaving 14 bases between them.

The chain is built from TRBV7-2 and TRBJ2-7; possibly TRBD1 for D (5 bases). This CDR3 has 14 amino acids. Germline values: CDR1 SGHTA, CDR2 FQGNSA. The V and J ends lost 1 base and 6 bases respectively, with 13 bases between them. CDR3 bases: TGTGCCAGCAGCTTAGAGGGCAGGGTGGCCGAGCAGTACTTC. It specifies CASSLEGRVAEQYF.

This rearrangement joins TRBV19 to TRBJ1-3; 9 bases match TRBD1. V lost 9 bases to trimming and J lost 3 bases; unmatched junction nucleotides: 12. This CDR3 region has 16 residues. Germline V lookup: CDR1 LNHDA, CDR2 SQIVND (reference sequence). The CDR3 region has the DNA TGTGCCAGCGGAGACGGGACAGGGAATCTTGGAAACACCATATATTTT. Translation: CASGDGTGNLGNTIYF.

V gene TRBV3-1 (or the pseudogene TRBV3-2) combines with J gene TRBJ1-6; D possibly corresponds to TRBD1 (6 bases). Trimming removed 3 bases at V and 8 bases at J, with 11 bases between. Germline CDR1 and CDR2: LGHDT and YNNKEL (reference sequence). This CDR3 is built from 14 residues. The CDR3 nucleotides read TGTGCCAGCAGCCACCTGGCAGGGGATTCACCCCTCCACTTT. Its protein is CASSHLAGDSPLHF.

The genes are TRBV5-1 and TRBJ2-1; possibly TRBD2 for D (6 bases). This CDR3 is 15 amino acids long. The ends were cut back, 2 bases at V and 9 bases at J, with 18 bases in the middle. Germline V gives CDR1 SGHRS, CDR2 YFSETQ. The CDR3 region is CASSLVYGGSGEQFF. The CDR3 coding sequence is TGCGCCAGCAGCTTAGTCTACGGAGGGAGCGGTGAGCAGTTCTTC.

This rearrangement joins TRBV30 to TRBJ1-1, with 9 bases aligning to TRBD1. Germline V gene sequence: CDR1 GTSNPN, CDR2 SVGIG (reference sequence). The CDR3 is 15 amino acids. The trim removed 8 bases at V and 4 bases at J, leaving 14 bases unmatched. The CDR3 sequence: CAARQGGTWATEAFF. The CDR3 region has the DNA TGTGCCGCCCGACAGGGGGGGACGTGGGCCACTGAAGCTTTCTTT.

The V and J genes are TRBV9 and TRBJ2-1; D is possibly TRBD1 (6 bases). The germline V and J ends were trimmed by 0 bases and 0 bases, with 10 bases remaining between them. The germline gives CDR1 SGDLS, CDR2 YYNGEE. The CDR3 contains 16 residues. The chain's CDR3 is CASSVAGVRSYNEQFF. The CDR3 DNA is TGTGCCAGCAGCGTAGCAGGGGTACGCTCCTACAATGAGCAGTTCTTC.